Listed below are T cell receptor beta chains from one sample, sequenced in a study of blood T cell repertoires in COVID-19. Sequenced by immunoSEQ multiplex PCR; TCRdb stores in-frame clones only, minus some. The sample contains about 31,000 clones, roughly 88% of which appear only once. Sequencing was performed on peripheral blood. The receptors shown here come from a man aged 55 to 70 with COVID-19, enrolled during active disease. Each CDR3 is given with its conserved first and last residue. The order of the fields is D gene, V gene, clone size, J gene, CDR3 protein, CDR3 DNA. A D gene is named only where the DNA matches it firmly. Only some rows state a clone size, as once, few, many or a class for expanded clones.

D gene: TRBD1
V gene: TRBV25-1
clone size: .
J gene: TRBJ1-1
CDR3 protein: CASSDVTGGLNTEAFF
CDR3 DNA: TGTGCCAGCAGTGATGTGACAGGGGGCTTGAACACTGAAGCTTTCTTT

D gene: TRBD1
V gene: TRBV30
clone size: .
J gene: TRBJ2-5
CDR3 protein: CAAGQGGQETQYF
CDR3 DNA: TGTGCCGCGGGACAGGGGGGCCAAGAGACCCAGTACTTC

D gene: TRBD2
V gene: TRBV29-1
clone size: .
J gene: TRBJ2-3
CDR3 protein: CSVEPGSGSVNTQYF
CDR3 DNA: TGCAGCGTTGAACCCGGTAGCGGGAGTGTGAATACGCAGTATTTT

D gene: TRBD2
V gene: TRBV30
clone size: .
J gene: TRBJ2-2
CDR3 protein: CAWSWGLAGAGELFF
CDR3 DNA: TGTGCCTGGAGTTGGGGACTAGCGGGAGCCGGGGAGCTGTTTTTT

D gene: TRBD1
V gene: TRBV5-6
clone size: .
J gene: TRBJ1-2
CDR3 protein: CASSSDRGNYGYTF
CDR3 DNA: TGTGCCAGCAGCTCCGACAGGGGAAACTATGGCTACACCTTC

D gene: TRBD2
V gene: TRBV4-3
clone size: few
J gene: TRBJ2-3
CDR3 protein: CASSQEAGGTDTQYF
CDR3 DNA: TGCGCCAGCAGCCAAGAAGCGGGAGGCACAGATACGCAGTATTTT

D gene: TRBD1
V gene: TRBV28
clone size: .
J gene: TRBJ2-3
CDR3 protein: CASSLRGLHTDTQYF
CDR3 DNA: TGTGCCAGCAGTTTAAGGGGGCTACACACAGATACGCAGTATTTT

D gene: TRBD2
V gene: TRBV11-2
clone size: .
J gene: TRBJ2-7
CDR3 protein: CASSLLVTSAFYEQYF
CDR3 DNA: TGTGCCAGCAGCTTACTTGTGACTAGCGCTTTCTACGAGCAGTACTTC

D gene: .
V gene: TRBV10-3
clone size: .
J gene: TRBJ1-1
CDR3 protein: CAISSGVNEAFF
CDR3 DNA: TGTGCCATCAGCTCAGGGGTTAATGAAGCTTTCTTT

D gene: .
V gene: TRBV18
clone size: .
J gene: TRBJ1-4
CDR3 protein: CASSPQGQGGEKLFF
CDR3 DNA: TGTGCCAGCTCACCACAGGGGCAGGGAGGTGAAAAACTGTTTTTT

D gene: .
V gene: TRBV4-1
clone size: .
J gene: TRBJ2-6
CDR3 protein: CASSQEVGAGANVLTF
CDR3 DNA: TGCGCCAGCAGCCAAGAAGTCGGGGCTGGGGCCAACGTCCTGACTTTC

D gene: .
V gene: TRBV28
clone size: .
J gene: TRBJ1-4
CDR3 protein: CASSFGVATNEKLFF
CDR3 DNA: TGTGCCAGCAGTTTTGGAGTAGCAACTAATGAAAAACTGTTTTTT

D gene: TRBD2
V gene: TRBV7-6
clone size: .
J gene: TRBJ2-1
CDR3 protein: CASSQTGTTTYNEQFF
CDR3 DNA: TGTGCCAGCAGCCAGACCGGGACTACCACCTACAATGAGCAGTTCTTC

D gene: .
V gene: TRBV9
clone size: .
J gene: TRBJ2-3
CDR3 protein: CASSPGQGGADTQYF
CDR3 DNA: TGTGCCAGCAGCCCCGGACAGGGAGGGGCAGATACGCAGTATTTT

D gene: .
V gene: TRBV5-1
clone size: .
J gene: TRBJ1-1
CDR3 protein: CASSLASGGTEAFF
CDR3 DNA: TGCGCCAGCAGCTTGGCCTCCGGGGGAACTGAAGCTTTCTTT

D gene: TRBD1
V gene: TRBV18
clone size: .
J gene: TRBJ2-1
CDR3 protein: CASSWVPGQGFDEQFF
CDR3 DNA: TGTGCCAGCTCCTGGGTCCCGGGACAGGGCTTCGATGAGCAGTTCTTC

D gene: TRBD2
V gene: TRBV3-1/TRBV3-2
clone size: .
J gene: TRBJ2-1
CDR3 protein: CASSGTSGRGEQFF
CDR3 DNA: TGTGCCTCTTCCGGGACTAGCGGGAGAGGTGAGCAGTTCTTC

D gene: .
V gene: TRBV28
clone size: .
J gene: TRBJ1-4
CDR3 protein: CASDATNTERTNEKLFF
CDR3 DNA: TGTGCCAGCGATGCAACTAACACGGAGAGAACTAATGAAAAACTGTTTTTT

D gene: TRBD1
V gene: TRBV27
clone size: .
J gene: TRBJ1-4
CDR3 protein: CASRLDRADEKLFF
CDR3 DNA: TGTGCCAGCAGACTAGACAGGGCGGATGAAAAACTGTTTTTT

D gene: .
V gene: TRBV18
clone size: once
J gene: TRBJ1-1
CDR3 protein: CASSPSHADTEAFF
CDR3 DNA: TGTGCCAGCTCACCAAGTCACGCGGACACTGAAGCTTTCTTT

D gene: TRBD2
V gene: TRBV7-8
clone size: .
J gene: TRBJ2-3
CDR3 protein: CASSDRLAGFTDTQYF
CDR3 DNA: TGTGCCAGCAGCGACCGACTAGCGGGGTTCACAGATACGCAGTATTTT

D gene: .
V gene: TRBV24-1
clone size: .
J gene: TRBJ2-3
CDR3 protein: CATSDRSKSTDTQYF
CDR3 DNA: TGTGCCACCAGTGATCGATCTAAGAGCACAGATACGCAGTATTTT

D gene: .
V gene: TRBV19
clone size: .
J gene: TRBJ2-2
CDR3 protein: CASSLGVTGELFF
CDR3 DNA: TGTGCCAGTAGTTTGGGAGTAACCGGGGAGCTGTTTTTT

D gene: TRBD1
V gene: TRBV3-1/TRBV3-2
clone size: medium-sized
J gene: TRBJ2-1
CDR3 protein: CASSQVVAGGVGNEQFF
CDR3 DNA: TGTGCCAGCAGCCAAGTGGTAGCAGGGGGCGTAGGTAATGAGCAGTTCTTC

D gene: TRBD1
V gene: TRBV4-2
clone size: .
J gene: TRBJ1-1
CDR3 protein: CASSQEEQGAGGTEAFF
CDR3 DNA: TGTGCCAGCAGCCAAGAAGAGCAGGGGGCAGGGGGCACTGAAGCTTTCTTT